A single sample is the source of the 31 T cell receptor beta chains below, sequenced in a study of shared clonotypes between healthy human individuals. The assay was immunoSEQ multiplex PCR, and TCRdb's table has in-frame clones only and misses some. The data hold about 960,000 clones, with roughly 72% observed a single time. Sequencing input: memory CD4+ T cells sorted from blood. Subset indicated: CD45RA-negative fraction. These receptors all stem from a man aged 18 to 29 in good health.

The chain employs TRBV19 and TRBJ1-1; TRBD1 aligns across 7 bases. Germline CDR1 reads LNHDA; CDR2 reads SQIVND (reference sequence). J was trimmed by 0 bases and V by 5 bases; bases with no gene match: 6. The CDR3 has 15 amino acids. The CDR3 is CASSPRDRLNTEAFF. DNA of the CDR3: TGTGCCAGTAGTCCCAGGGACAGATTGAACACTGAAGCTTTCTTT. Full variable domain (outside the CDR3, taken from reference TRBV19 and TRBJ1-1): DGGITQSPKYLFRKEGQNVTLSCEQNLNHDAMYWYRQDPGQGLRLIYYSQIVNDFQKGDIAEGYSVSREKKESFPLTVTSAQKNPTAFYLCASSPRDRLNTEAFFGQGTRLTVV.

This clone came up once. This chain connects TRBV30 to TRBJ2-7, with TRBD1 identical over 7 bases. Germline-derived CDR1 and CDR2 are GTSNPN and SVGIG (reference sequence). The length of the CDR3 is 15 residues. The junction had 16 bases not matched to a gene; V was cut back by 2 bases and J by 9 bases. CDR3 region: CAWSPTSTTGVRQYF. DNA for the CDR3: TGTGCCTGGAGTCCTACCTCCACAACAGGGGTTAGGCAGTACTTC.

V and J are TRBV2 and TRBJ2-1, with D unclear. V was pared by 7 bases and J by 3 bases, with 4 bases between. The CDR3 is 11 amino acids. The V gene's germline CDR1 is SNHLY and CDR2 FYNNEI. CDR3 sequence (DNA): TGTGCCAGCACGCTCTACAATGAGCAGTTCTTC. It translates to CASTLYNEQFF.

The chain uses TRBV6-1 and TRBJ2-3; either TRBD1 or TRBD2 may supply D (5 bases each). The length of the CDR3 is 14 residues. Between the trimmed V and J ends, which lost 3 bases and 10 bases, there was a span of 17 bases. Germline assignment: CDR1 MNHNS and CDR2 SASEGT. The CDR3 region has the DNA TGTGCCAGCAGTGATACACAGGTAGGGGAGCCGCAGTATTTT. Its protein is CASSDTQVGEPQYF.

In nucleotides, the CDR3 is TGTGCCAGCAGCTTCGGACTAGGGTGGGAGCAGTACTTC. It specifies CASSFGLGWEQYF. V gene TRBV7-9 combines with J gene TRBJ2-7; 7 positions match TRBD2. CDR1 and CDR2 from the germline V gene are SEHNR and FQNEAQ (reference sequence). The CDR3 spans 13 residues. V shed 3 bases and J 7 bases; nucleotides not matched to a gene: 6.

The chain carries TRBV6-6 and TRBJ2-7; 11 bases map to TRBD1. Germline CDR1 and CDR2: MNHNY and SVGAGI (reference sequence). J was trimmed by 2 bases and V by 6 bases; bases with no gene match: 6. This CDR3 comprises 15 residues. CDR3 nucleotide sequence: TGTGCCAGCAGCCAACAGGGACAGGGGGCCTACGAGCAGTACTTC. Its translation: CASSQQGQGAYEQYF.

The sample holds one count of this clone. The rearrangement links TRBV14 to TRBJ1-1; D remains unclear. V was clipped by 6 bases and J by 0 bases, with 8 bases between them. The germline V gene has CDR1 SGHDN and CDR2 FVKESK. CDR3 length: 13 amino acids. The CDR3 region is CASSWTVNTEAFF. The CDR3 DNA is TGTGCCAGCAGTTGGACGGTGAACACTGAAGCTTTCTTT.

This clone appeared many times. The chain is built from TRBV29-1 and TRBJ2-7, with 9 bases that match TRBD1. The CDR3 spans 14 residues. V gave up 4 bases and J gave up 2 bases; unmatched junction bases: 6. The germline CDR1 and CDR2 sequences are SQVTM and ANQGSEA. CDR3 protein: CSVAPGQGPYEQYF. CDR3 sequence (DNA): TGCAGCGTTGCTCCGGGACAGGGACCCTACGAGCAGTACTTC.

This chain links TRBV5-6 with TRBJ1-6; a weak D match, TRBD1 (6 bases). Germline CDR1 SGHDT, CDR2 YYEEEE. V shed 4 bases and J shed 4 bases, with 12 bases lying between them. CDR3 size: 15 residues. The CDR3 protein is CASSLGQSYNSPLHF. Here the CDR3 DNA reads TGTGCCAGCAGCCTAGGACAGTCATATAATTCACCCCTCCACTTT. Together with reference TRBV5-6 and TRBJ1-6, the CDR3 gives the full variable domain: DAGVTQSPTHLIKTRGQQVTLRCSPKSGHDTVSWYQQALGQGPQFIFQYYEEEERQRGNFPDRFSGHQFPNYSSELNVNALLLGDSALYLCASSLGQSYNSPLHFGNGTRLTVT.

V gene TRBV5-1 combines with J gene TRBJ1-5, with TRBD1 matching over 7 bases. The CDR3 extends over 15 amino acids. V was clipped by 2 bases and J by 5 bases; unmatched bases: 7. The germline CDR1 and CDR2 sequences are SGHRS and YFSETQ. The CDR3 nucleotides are TGCGCCAGCAGCTTTACGGGACAGAACGATCAGCCCCAGCATTTT. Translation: CASSFTGQNDQPQHF.

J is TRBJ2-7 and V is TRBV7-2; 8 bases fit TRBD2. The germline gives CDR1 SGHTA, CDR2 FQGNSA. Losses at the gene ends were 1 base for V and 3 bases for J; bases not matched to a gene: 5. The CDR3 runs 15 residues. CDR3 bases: TGTGCCAGCAGCTTAGTGGCCGGGGGGGTCTACGAGCAGTACTTC. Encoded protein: CASSLVAGGVYEQYF.

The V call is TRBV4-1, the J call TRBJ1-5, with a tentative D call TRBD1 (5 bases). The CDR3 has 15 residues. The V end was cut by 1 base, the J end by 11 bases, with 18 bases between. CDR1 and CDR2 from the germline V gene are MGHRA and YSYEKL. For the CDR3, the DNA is TGCGCCAGCAGCCAAGGGGGGTTTCAATCAGCGGCCCAGCATTTT. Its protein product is CASSQGGFQSAAQHF.

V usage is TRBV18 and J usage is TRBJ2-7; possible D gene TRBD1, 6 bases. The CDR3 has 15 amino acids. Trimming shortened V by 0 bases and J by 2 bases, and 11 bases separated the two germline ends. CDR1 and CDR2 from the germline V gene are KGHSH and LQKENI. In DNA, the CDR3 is TGTGCCAGCTCACCACCGGGGACACTGACCTACGAGCAGTACTTC. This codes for CASSPPGTLTYEQYF. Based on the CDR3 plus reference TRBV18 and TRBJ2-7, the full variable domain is NAGVMQNPRHLVRRRGQEARLRCSPMKGHSHVYWYRQLPEEGLKFMVYLQKENIIDESGMPKERFSAEFPKEGPSILRIQQVVRGDSAAYFCASSPPGTLTYEQYFGPGTRLTVT.

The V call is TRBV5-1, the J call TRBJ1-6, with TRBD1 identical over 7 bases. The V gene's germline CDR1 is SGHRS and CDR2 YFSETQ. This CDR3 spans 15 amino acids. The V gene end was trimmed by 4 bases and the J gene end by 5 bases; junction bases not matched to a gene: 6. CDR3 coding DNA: TGCGCCAGCAGCCTGGACAGGTCCCATAATTCACCCCTCCACTTT. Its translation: CASSLDRSHNSPLHF. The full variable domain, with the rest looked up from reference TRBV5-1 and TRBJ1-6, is KAGVTQTPRYLIKTRGQQVTLSCSPISGHRSVSWYQQTPGQGLQFLFEYFSETQRNKGNFPGRFSGRQFSNSRSEMNVSTLELGDSALYLCASSLDRSHNSPLHFGNGTRLTVT.

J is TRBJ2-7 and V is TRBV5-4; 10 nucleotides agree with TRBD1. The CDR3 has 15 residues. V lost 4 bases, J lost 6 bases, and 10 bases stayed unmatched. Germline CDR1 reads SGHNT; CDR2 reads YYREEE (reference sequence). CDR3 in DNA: TGTGCCAGCAGCGGACGGGCCGGGACAGGGGTCGAGCAGTACTTC. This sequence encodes CASSGRAGTGVEQYF. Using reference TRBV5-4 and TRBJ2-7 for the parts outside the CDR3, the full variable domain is ETGVTQSPTHLIKTRGQQVTLRCSSQSGHNTVSWYQQALGQGPQFIFQYYREEENGRGNFPPRFSGLQFPNYSSELNVNALELDDSALYLCASSGRAGTGVEQYFGPGTRLTVT.

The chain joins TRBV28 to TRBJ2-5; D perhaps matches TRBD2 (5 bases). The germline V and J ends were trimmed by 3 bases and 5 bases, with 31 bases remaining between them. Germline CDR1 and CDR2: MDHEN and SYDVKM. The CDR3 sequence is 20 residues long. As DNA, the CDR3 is TGTGCCAGCAGTTTGTCCGGACTTCTAAAGCTAAGGGTAGGCGATGAGACCCAGTACTTC. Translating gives CASSLSGLLKLRVGDETQYF.

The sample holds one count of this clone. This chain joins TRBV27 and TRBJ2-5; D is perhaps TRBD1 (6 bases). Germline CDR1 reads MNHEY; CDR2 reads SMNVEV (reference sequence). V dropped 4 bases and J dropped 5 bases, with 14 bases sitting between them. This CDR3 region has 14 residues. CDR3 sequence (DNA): TGTGCCAGCAGTTCTACAGGGCCGGCGGAGACCCAGTACTTC. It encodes CASSSTGPAETQYF.

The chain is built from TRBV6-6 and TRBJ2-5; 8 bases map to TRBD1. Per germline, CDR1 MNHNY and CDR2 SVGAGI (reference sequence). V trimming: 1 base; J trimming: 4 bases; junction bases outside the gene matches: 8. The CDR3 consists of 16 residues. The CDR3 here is CASSYLGQGAGETQYF. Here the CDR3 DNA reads TGTGCCAGCAGTTACTTGGGTCAGGGGGCGGGAGAGACCCAGTACTTC.

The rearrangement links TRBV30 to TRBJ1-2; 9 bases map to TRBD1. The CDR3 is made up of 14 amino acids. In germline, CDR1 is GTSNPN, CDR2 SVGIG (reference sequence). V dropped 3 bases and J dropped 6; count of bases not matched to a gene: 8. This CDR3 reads CAWRAGTGLHGYTF. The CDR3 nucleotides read TGTGCCTGGAGAGCCGGGACAGGGCTTCATGGCTACACCTTC.

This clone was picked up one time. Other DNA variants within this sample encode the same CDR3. This CDR3 is CASSPLAGETQYF. CDR3 in DNA: TGCGCCAGCAGCCCATTAGCGGGAGAGACCCAGTACTTC. V usage is TRBV5-1 and J usage is TRBJ2-5; TRBD2 matches 7 bases. J gave up 4 bases and V 4 bases, and 4 bases lay outside the gene matches. The V gene's germline CDR1 is SGHRS and CDR2 YFSETQ. This CDR3 has 13 residues.

CDR3 region: CASSLGTDRQFF. CDR3 nucleotides: TGTGCCAGCAGCTTAGGGACGGACCGGCAGTTCTTC. V is TRBV7-8 and J is TRBJ2-1; D gene unclear. This CDR3 comprises 12 residues. V was clipped by 1 base and J by 12 bases, with 10 bases between them. Germline V gene lookup returns CDR1 SGHVS and CDR2 FQNEAQ.

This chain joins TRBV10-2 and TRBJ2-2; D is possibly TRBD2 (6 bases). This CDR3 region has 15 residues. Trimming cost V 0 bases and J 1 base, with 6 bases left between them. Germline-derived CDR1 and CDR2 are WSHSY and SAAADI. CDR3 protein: CASSESSGNTGELFF. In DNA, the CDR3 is TGCGCCAGCAGTGAGTCTAGCGGGAACACCGGGGAGCTGTTTTTT.

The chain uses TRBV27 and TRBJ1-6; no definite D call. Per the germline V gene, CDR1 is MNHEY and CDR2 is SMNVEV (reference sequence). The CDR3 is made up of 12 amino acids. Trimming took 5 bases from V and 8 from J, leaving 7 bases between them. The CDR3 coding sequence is TGTGCCAGCAGTACCCAATATTCACCCCTCCACTTT. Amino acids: CASSTQYSPLHF.

CDR3 coding DNA: TGTGCCATCAGTGATGGGAGGGGGACAGGGGATGATACGCAGTATTTT. It translates to CAISDGRGTGDDTQYF. This chain connects TRBV10-3 to TRBJ2-3; 10 positions match TRBD1. V dropped 3 bases and J dropped 6; count of bases not matched to a gene: 9. This CDR3 region has 16 residues. Per the germline V gene, CDR1 is ENHRY and CDR2 is SYGVKD.

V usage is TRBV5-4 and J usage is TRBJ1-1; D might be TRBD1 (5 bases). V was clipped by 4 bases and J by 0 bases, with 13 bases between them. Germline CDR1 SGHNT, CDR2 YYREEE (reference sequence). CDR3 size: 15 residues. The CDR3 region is CASSINRFMNTEAFF. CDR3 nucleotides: TGTGCCAGCAGCATAAACAGGTTTATGAACACTGAAGCTTTCTTT.

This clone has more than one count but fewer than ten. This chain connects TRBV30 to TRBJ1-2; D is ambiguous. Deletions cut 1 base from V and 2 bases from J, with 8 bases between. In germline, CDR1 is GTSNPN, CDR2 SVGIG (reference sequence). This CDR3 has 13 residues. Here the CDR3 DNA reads TGTGCCTGGAGTGCACCCCCCAACTATGGCTACACCTTC. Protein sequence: CAWSAPPNYGYTF.

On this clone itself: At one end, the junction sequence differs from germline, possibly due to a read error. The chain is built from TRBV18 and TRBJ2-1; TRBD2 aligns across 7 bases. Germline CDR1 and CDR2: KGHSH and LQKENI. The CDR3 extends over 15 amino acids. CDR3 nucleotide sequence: TGTGCCAGCTCACCGTCCGGTGGTGGAGTGAGCGGGAAGGTCTTC. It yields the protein CASSPSGGGVSGKVF.

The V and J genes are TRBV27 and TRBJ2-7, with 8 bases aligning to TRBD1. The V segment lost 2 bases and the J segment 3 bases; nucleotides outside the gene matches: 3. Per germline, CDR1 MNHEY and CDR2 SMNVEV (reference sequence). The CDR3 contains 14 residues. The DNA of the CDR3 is TGTGCCAGCAGTTTAAGGGACAGGAGCTACGAGCAGTACTTC. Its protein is CASSLRDRSYEQYF.

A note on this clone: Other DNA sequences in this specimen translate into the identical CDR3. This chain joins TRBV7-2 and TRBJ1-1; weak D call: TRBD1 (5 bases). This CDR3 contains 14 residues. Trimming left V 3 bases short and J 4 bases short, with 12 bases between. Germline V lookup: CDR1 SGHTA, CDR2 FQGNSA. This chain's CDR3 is CASSFKGGGTEAFF. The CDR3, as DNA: TGTGCCAGCAGCTTTAAGGGTGGGGGCACTGAAGCTTTCTTT.

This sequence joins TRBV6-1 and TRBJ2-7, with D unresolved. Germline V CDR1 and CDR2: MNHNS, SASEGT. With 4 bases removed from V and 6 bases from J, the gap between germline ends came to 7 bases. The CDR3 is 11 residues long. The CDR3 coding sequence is TGTGCCAGCAGTGTGATGGGCGAGCAGTACTTC. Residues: CASSVMGEQYF.

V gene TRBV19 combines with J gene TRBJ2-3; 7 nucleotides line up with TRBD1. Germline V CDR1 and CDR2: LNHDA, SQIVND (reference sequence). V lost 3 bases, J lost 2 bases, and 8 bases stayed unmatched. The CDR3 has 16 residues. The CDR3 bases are TGTGCCAGTAGTATCCCTACGACAGGGTTCACAGATACGCAGTATTTT. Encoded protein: CASSIPTTGFTDTQYF.